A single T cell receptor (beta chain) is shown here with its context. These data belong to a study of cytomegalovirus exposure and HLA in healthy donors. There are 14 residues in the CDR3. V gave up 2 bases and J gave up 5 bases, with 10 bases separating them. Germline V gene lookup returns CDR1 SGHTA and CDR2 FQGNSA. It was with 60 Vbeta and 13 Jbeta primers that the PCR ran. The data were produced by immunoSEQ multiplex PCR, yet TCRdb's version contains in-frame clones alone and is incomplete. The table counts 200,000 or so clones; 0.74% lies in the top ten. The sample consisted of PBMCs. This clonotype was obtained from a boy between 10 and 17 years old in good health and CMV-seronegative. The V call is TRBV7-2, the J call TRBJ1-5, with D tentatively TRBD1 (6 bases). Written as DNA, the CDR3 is TGTGCCAGCAGCTTACGGGGGGCCGATCAGCCCCAGCATTTT. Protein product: CASSLRGADQPQHF.